This T cell receptor (beta chain) was identified in a study of human CD4 T cells and Enterobacteriaceae. Sorting took every CD4+ cell except CD45RA+CCR7+CD95- naive cells, reaching over 95% purity. Using immunoSEQ multiplex PCR, the repertoire was profiled, and TCRdb retains in-frame clones only, with some absent. The data show roughly 30,000 clones, around four fifths seen once. Trimming pared 5 bases from V and 10 bases from J, leaving 12 bases between. CDR3 length: 12 residues. Germline loops: CDR1 SGHTA, CDR2 FQGTGA. A single count supports this clone. The gene calls are TRBV7-3 and TRBJ2-1; D gene unclear. The receptor was isolated from a human donor in good health. What was sequenced was memory CD4+ T cells from blood. CDR3 coding DNA: TGTGCCAGCAGCGAACCTAGGAGCGAGCAGTTCTTC. Amino acids: CASSEPRSEQFF.